In its sample, the clone carrying this TCR beta chain was seen many times. The CDR3 is made up of 15 amino acids. Germline-derived CDR1 and CDR2 are SGHAT and FQNNGV. Trimming cost V 5 bases and J 2 bases; bases outside gene matches: 5. For repertoire sequencing, the TCR beta CDR3 regions were amplified from RNA transcripts. The authors performed first-round RT-PCR with HTBI primers and then a second-round multiplex PCR. TCRdb analysed the multiplex PCR reads with MiXCR anew, one entry per CDR3 protein. Of a few hundred thousand distinct CDR3 sequences detected, 20% to 25% appear once; the ten largest clones hold 43%. The source of the sample is a study of Graves' ophthalmopathy and Graves' hyperthyroidism. Moderately to severely active ophthalmopathy under 3 months, CAS at least 3, NOSPECS at least 4.

The origin of this receptor is a woman in her 50s with Graves' ophthalmopathy. Source material: peripheral blood. This chain joins TRBV11-2 and TRBJ2-7; 11 bases match TRBD2. CDR3 nucleotides: TGTGCCAGCAGCGAAACTAGCGGGAGTCCCTACGAGCAGTACTTC. Protein product: CASSETSGSPYEQYF.